This record looks at one T cell receptor beta chain sequence and its context. Germline CDR1 LNHDA, CDR2 SQIVND (reference sequence). The CDR3 sequence is 18 residues long. V was cut by 5 bases and J by 1 base, with 24 bases left in between. Assay used: immunoSEQ multiplex PCR; TCRdb lists only in-frame clones, some missing. The table has roughly 68,000 clones, 82% seen once. This sample is part of a study of blood T cell repertoires in COVID-19. Background on the study: Material from acute and convalescent COVID-19 was sourced from the United States, Italy and Spain. T cells, B-cell-depleted T cells, or PBMCs provided the cDNA or gDNA that served as material.

What was sequenced was peripheral blood. This TCR was sampled from a man older than 75 with active COVID-19. The chain recombines TRBV19 with TRBJ2-7, with D possibly matching TRBD2 (7 bases). In nucleotides, the CDR3 is TGTGCCAGTAGTCATCGGGGGGCCGGGGCAGGGGTATCCTACGAGCAGTACTTC. This translates into CASSHRGAGAGVSYEQYF.